One and the same sample provided the 15 T cell receptor beta chains below, sequenced in a study of T cell changes during pregnancy in multiple sclerosis. Using immunoSEQ multiplex PCR, the repertoire was profiled, and TCRdb retains in-frame clones only, with some absent. The table has 25,000 to 30,000 clones, 75% to 90% seen once. Here the sequenced sample was CD8+ T cells from peripheral blood mononuclear cells, taken after pregnancy. Source of these receptors: a female donor with multiple sclerosis, enrolled in a pregnancy study.

This chain links TRBV27 with TRBJ2-7; tentative D call: TRBD1 (5 bases). Germline CDR1 reads MNHEY; CDR2 reads SMNVEV (reference sequence). This CDR3 contains 14 residues. The V gene lost 5 bases and the J gene lost 5 bases, with 16 bases spanning the gap. CDR3 sequence: CASSLLSLRDEQYF. The CDR3 DNA is TGTGCCAGCAGTCTACTCTCCCTCAGGGACGAGCAGTACTTC.

The J gene is TRBJ2-5, the V gene TRBV7-3; D is ambiguous. The germline V and J ends were trimmed by 1 base and 5 bases, with 8 bases remaining between them. From germline, CDR1 is SGHTA and CDR2 FQGTGA. The CDR3 length is 13 residues. CDR3 in DNA: TGTGCCAGCAGCTTAATTTCCGAGGAGACCCAGTACTTC. Its translation: CASSLISEETQYF.

This rearrangement joins TRBV4-3 to TRBJ2-1; D is undetermined. CDR3 length equals 14 residues. Trimming stripped 0 bases from V and 8 bases from J, with 11 bases between. Germline loops: CDR1 LGHNA, CDR2 YSLEER. The CDR3 is CASSQDQVYDEQFF. CDR3 DNA: TGCGCCAGCAGCCAAGATCAGGTCTATGATGAGCAGTTCTTC.

This chain connects TRBV7-9 to TRBJ2-3; TRBD2 agrees at 15 bases. The CDR3 length is 18 residues. The trim removed 5 bases at V and 3 bases at J, leaving 9 bases unmatched. Looked up from germline, CDR1 is SEHNR and CDR2 is FQNEAQ (reference sequence). The CDR3 DNA reads TGTGCCAGCAGCCCGCGGACTAGCGGGAGGGAAGGGACAGATACGCAGTATTTT. It encodes CASSPRTSGREGTDTQYF.

This clone was seen only once. This chain joins TRBV7-9 and TRBJ1-4, with 8 bases matching TRBD1. Per the germline V gene, CDR1 is SEHNR and CDR2 is FQNEAQ (reference sequence). With 8 bases clipped from V and 4 bases from J, the junction kept 6 bases outside the gene matches. The CDR3 loop spans 14 amino acids. CDR3 in amino acids: CASRGDRGNEKLFF. The CDR3 DNA reads TGTGCCAGCCGAGGCGACAGGGGTAATGAAAAACTGTTTTTT.

This clone has only a few counts. The CDR3 sequence is CASSYVAGGPPSEQFF. The CDR3 DNA is TGTGCCAGCAGTTACGTCGCGGGAGGGCCCCCCTCTGAGCAGTTCTTC. This chain joins TRBV6-6 and TRBJ2-1; 9 bases align to TRBD2. V shed 2 bases, J shed 9 bases, and the junction held 11 bases outside the gene matches. The CDR3 spans 16 residues. CDR1 and CDR2 (germline): MNHNY, SVGAGI (reference sequence).

The V call is TRBV5-4, the J call TRBJ2-1; 7 bases line up with TRBD2. Germline CDR1 is SGHNT and CDR2 is YYREEE (reference sequence). This CDR3 region has 15 residues. J was trimmed by 5 bases and V by 4 bases; bases with no gene match: 9. The CDR3, as DNA: TGTGCCAGCAGCCATACTAGCGCTATAAACAATGAGCAGTTCTTC. Its protein product is CASSHTSAINNEQFF. Full variable domain (outside the CDR3, taken from reference TRBV5-4 and TRBJ2-1): ETGVTQSPTHLIKTRGQQVTLRCSSQSGHNTVSWYQQALGQGPQFIFQYYREEENGRGNFPPRFSGLQFPNYSSELNVNALELDDSALYLCASSHTSAINNEQFFGPGTRLTVL.

V gene TRBV7-2 combines with J gene TRBJ2-7; TRBD2 agrees at 9 bases. This CDR3 comprises 12 residues. CDR1 SGHTA and CDR2 FQGNSA come from the germline V gene. The ends lost 11 bases at V and 5 bases at J; junction bases unmatched: 7. The CDR3 region has the DNA TGTGCCGGGGGCGGGAGGGCCGACGAGCAGTACTTC. It encodes CAGGGRADEQYF.

This chain links TRBV4-2 with TRBJ2-7; D possibly corresponds to TRBD2 (6 bases). Trimming left V 7 bases short and J 5 bases short, with 24 bases between. Germline V gene sequence: CDR1 LGHNA, CDR2 YNFKEQ. This CDR3 contains 16 residues. The CDR3 is CASTSSPMEGGHEQYF. In DNA, the CDR3 is TGTGCCAGCACCTCCTCCCCAATGGAGGGTGGCCACGAGCAGTACTTC.

This chain uses TRBV5-1 with TRBJ1-4; no clear D. The length of the CDR3 is 16 residues. Trimming stripped 4 bases from V and 0 bases from J, with 13 bases between. CDR1 is SGHRS, CDR2 YFSETQ, per germline. The CDR3, as DNA: TGCGCCAGCAGCCCGGAGGCACCACCAACTAATGAAAAACTGTTTTTT. Residues: CASSPEAPPTNEKLFF. Looking up the rest from reference TRBV5-1 and TRBJ1-4 gives the full variable domain: KAGVTQTPRYLIKTRGQQVTLSCSPISGHRSVSWYQQTPGQGLQFLFEYFSETQRNKGNFPGRFSGRQFSNSRSEMNVSTLELGDSALYLCASSPEAPPTNEKLFFGSGTQLSVL.

In its sample, this clone was seen a few times. The V call is TRBV10-3, the J call TRBJ1-1, with 8 bases fitting TRBD1. This CDR3 has 11 amino acids. Germline assignment: CDR1 ENHRY and CDR2 SYGVKD. The junction had 2 bases not matched to a gene; V was cut back by 6 bases and J by 8 bases. The CDR3 here is CAIRGQGEAFF. The CDR3 bases are TGTGCCATCAGAGGACAGGGCGAAGCTTTCTTT.

This chain uses TRBV27 with TRBJ2-1; D is unclear. The V gene's germline CDR1 is MNHEY and CDR2 SMNVEV (reference sequence). Trimming pared 4 bases from V and 8 bases from J, leaving 15 bases between. This CDR3 is 14 amino acids long. This chain's CDR3 is CASSYSTYPHEQFF. The DNA of the CDR3 is TGTGCCAGCAGTTACTCCACTTACCCCCATGAGCAGTTCTTC.

The chain uses TRBV13 and TRBJ2-7; D gene uncertain. The CDR3 runs 14 residues. Germline lookup yields CDR1 PRHDT and CDR2 FYEKMQ (reference sequence). The V end lost 3 bases, the J end lost 5 bases, and 14 bases lay between the germline ends. CDR3 sequence reads: CASSFVEGRDEQYF. DNA for the CDR3: TGTGCCAGCAGCTTTGTTGAAGGTCGGGACGAGCAGTACTTC.

Within the sample, this clone is medium-sized. The V call is TRBV6-1, the J call TRBJ2-7; TRBD1 matches 8 bases. In germline, CDR1 is MNHNS, CDR2 SASEGT. The CDR3 has 14 amino acids. V was clipped by 7 bases and J by 6 bases; unmatched bases: 11. CDR3: CASTPTGESSEQYF. Written as DNA, the CDR3 is TGTGCCAGCACCCCGACAGGGGAAAGTTCCGAGCAGTACTTC.

This clone turned up a few times. CDR3 nucleotides: TGTGCCACCAGACAGAGCCCTAACTATGGCTACACCTTC. The encoded protein is CATRQSPNYGYTF. The J gene is TRBJ1-2, the V gene TRBV6-1; TRBD1 is a possible D gene (5 bases). The CDR3 length is 13 residues. CDR1 is MNHNS and CDR2 is SASEGT in the germline V gene. V was trimmed by 10 bases and J by 0 bases, leaving 12 bases between them.